This T cell receptor (beta chain) originates from a study of blood T cell repertoires in COVID-19. Whole-study context: Some COVID-19 samples were acute and others convalescent; all came from the United States, Italy and Spain.

The ends were cut back, 7 bases at V and 0 bases at J, with 13 bases in the middle. The CDR3 runs to 15 residues. Per germline, CDR1 SGHRS and CDR2 YFSETQ. Only in-frame clones appear in the TCRdb table, and some are missing; sequencing was by immunoSEQ multiplex PCR. The top ten hold 3.5% to 5% of the sample, which has tens of thousands of clones, more than 75% seen once. The TCR was taken from a human donor in a cohort sampled during active COVID-19. The source material was peripheral blood. The rearrangement uses TRBV5-1 and TRBJ1-4; possibly TRBD1 for D (5 bases). The CDR3 region has the DNA TGCGCCAGCCGACAGAACCTTGCAACTAATGAAAAACTGTTTTTT. Its translation is CASRQNLATNEKLFF.